This is a list of T cell receptor beta chains from one sample in a study of T cell responses to AZD1222 COVID-19 vaccine. This table comes from immunoSEQ multiplex PCR, and its TCRdb copy is limited to in-frame clones, with some not included. Seen here are 150,000 to 200,000 clones, 87% observed once, and the top ten hold 2.5% to 3%. Source: peripheral blood, taken on day 0 of MenACWY control vaccination. All receptors derive from an adult in good health. Each CDR3 is given with its conserved first and last residue. Each record gives: J gene, D gene, V gene, clone size, CDR3 protein, CDR3 DNA. The D gene is left open where the match is weak. Expanded clones get a size class; other rows say once, few or many, or leave the size out.

>TRBJ2-7|NA|TRBV3-1/TRBV3-2|NA
CASSLGTRYEQYF
TGTGCCAGCAGCCTGGGGACACGCTACGAGCAGTACTTC
>TRBJ1-5|NA|TRBV5-1|NA
CASSINPQGPNQPQHF
TGCGCCAGCAGCATAAACCCACAGGGCCCCAATCAGCCCCAGCATTTT
>TRBJ2-2|NA|TRBV7-3|NA
CASSPRGGGTGELFF
TGTGCCAGCAGCCCTCGGGGTGGGGGCACCGGGGAGCTGTTTTTT
>TRBJ1-4|TRBD1|TRBV7-9|NA
CASSPGTGNEKLFF
TGTGCCAGCAGCCCCGGGACAGGGAATGAAAAACTGTTTTTT
>TRBJ2-3|NA|TRBV27|NA
CASSRGLSTDTQYF
TGTGCCAGCAGCCGAGGACTCTCAACAGATACGCAGTATTTT
>TRBJ2-1|NA|TRBV7-3|NA
CASGQQDGNEQFF
TGTGCCAGTGGACAGCAAGATGGCAATGAGCAGTTCTTC
>TRBJ2-5|NA|TRBV9|NA
CASSVRPMAGARLETQYF
TGTGCCAGCAGCGTACGCCCCATGGCCGGGGCGCGGTTGGAGACCCAGTACTTC
>TRBJ1-4|NA|TRBV5-1|NA
CASSPGQTTEKLFF
TGCGCCAGCAGCCCCGGACAGACGACGGAAAAACTGTTTTTT
>TRBJ1-1|NA|TRBV28|medium-sized
CASSLIASGGGLTEAFF
TGTGCCAGCAGTTTAATTGCATCCGGTGGGGGGCTCACTGAAGCTTTCTTT
>TRBJ2-6|TRBD1|TRBV5-4|NA
CASSLGQGSGANVLTF
TGTGCCAGCAGCTTAGGACAGGGTTCTGGGGCCAACGTCCTGACTTTC
>TRBJ2-5|NA|TRBV5-1|NA
CASSPVGGRGETQYF
TGCGCCAGCAGCCCGGTCGGGGGGCGAGGAGAGACCCAGTACTTC
>TRBJ1-4|TRBD1|TRBV7-9|NA
CASSSPRQGYRTNEKLFF
TGTGCCAGCAGCTCCCCGCGACAGGGGTATAGAACTAATGAAAAACTGTTTTTT
>TRBJ1-1|NA|TRBV4-3|NA
CASSPLGAEAFF
TGCGCCAGCAGCCCGTTAGGGGCTGAAGCTTTCTTT
>TRBJ2-7|NA|TRBV3-1/TRBV3-2|NA
CASSQTALGEQYF
TGTGCCAGCAGCCAGACAGCCTTGGGGGAGCAGTACTTC
>TRBJ1-3|NA|TRBV19|NA
CASSTGPQAGNTIYF
TGTGCCAGTTCCACCGGGCCTCAAGCGGGAAACACCATATATTTT